These 23 T cell receptor beta chains originate from one sample sequenced in a study of CD8+ T cells in alopecia areata. TCR sequencing used cDNA made by reverse transcription of extracted RNA. TCRdb's copy holds only in-frame clones and misses some; the assay was immunoSEQ multiplex PCR. The sample has roughly 190,000 clones, roughly 60% seen once. Indicated treatment: oral pan-JAK inhibitor, 5-10 mg twice daily. The sample consisted of CD4+ T cells sorted from blood, taken at week 24, from a patient treated with tofacitinib. These receptors were collected from a human donor with alopecia areata.

This clone showed up just a few times. J is TRBJ2-1 and V is TRBV6-5; 8 bases are a match to TRBD2. CDR1 and CDR2 from the germline V gene are MNHEY and SVGAGI. The V segment lost 4 bases and the J segment 4 bases; nucleotides outside the gene matches: 3. CDR3 length: 14 residues. CDR3 region: CASSSGGAYNEQFF. The CDR3 region has the DNA TGTGCCAGCAGTTCGGGGGGGGCGTACAATGAGCAGTTCTTC.

The rearrangement uses TRBV7-9 and TRBJ1-2; the D gene is possibly TRBD1 (5 bases). CDR3 size: 18 residues. Trimming removed 5 bases from V and 0 bases from J, with 22 bases in between. CDR1 and CDR2 (germline): SEHNR, FQNEAQ (reference sequence). This CDR3 reads CASSPLGQGIRANYGYTF. The CDR3 DNA follows: TGTGCCAGCAGCCCATTGGGCCAGGGAATCCGAGCTAACTATGGCTACACCTTC. The variable domain in full, with the rest retrieved from reference TRBV7-9 and TRBJ1-2, is DTGVSQNPRHKITKRGQNVTFRCDPISEHNRLYWYRQTLGQGPEFLTYFQNEAQLEKSRLLSDRFSAERPKGSFSTLEIQRTEQGDSAMYLCASSPLGQGIRANYGYTFGSGTRLTVV.

The chain links TRBV5-6 to TRBJ1-5; D gene unclear. Germline assignment: CDR1 SGHDT and CDR2 YYEEEE. Trimming shortened V by 4 bases and J by 6 bases, and 8 bases separated the two germline ends. The CDR3 covers 12 residues. The CDR3 sequence is CASSTHGQPQHF. The DNA of the CDR3 is TGTGCCAGCAGCACCCACGGTCAGCCCCAGCATTTT.

This rearrangement joins TRBV6-5 to TRBJ2-7, with TRBD1 matching 7 bases. Germline-derived CDR1 and CDR2 are MNHEY and SVGAGI. The CDR3 totals 13 residues. Germline trimming cut 6 bases from V and 6 bases from J; bases unmatched to any gene: 8. The CDR3 spells CASRQGQGTEQYF. CDR3 DNA sequence: TGTGCCAGCAGACAGGGGCAAGGAACCGAGCAGTACTTC.

V gene TRBV11-3 combines with J gene TRBJ2-2; D not certain. CDR1 and CDR2 (germline): SGHNT, YENEEA. The CDR3 has 12 residues. The ends were cut back, 7 bases at V and 5 bases at J, with 8 bases in the middle. CDR3 in DNA: TGTGCCAGCAAGGGCCGGACCGGGGAGCTGTTTTTT. It codes for CASKGRTGELFF.

A few counts support this clone. This chain connects TRBV18 to TRBJ1-2; TRBD1 aligns across 9 bases. Per germline, CDR1 KGHSH and CDR2 LQKENI. Trimming took 3 bases from V and 5 from J; bases not matched to a gene: 10. This CDR3 spans 16 amino acids. The CDR3 is CASSPREGQGVYGYTF. The CDR3 DNA reads TGTGCCAGCTCACCCCGCGAGGGACAGGGAGTGTATGGCTACACCTTC. Based on the CDR3 plus reference TRBV18 and TRBJ1-2, the full variable domain is NAGVMQNPRHLVRRRGQEARLRCSPMKGHSHVYWYRQLPEEGLKFMVYLQKENIIDESGMPKERFSAEFPKEGPSILRIQQVVRGDSAAYFCASSPREGQGVYGYTFGSGTRLTVV.

This chain links TRBV29-1 with TRBJ1-2; 8 bases match TRBD1. This CDR3 comprises 12 residues. The germline gives CDR1 SQVTM, CDR2 ANQGSEA. The J segment lost 6 bases and the V segment lost 4 bases, leaving 4 bases of the junction unmatched. In DNA, the CDR3 is TGCAGCGTTGTACACAGGGGGGATGGCTACACCTTC. It is translated as CSVVHRGDGYTF.

This chain uses TRBV2 with TRBJ2-2; D is ambiguous. Germline V gene data show CDR1 as SNHLY and CDR2 as FYNNEI. The V and J ends lost 5 bases and 5 bases respectively, with 3 bases between them. The CDR3 consists of 11 residues. The CDR3, as DNA: TGTGCCAGCAGTCGTACCGGGGAGCTGTTTTTT. The encoded protein is CASSRTGELFF. Complete variable domain (other parts from reference TRBV2 and TRBJ2-2): EPEVTQTPSHQVTQMGQEVILRCVPISNHLYFYWYRQILGQKVEFLVSFYNNEISEKSEIFDDQFSVERPDGSNFTLKIRSTKLEDSAMYFCASSRTGELFFGEGSRLTVL.

The V gene is TRBV30, the J gene TRBJ1-1; D perhaps matches TRBD1 (5 bases). V lost 5 bases and J lost 4, with 20 bases in between. This CDR3 has 15 residues. Germline CDR1 GTSNPN, CDR2 SVGIG (reference sequence). CDR3 protein: CAWGRVGNRGTEAFF. Here the CDR3 DNA reads TGTGCCTGGGGTAGGGTAGGTAATAGGGGCACTGAAGCTTTCTTT.

The J gene is TRBJ2-1, the V gene TRBV7-2; 9 bases fit TRBD2. The ends lost 7 bases at V and 0 bases at J; junction bases unmatched: 16. The CDR3 covers 19 residues. Germline CDR1 SGHTA, CDR2 FQGNSA. The CDR3 DNA sequence: TGTGCCAGCACCCCTCGGGTAGCGGGGGCCGAAGACTCCTACAATGAGCAGTTCTTC. Translating it yields CASTPRVAGAEDSYNEQFF.

The genes are TRBV19 and TRBJ2-1; TRBD1 aligns across 7 bases. V was pared by 3 bases and J by 8 bases, with 4 bases of the junction left unmatched. This CDR3 region has 13 residues. The germline V gene encodes CDR1 LNHDA and CDR2 SQIVND (reference sequence). The CDR3 DNA sequence: TGTGCCAGTAGTATCCGGACAGGCGATGAGCAGTTCTTC. This translates into CASSIRTGDEQFF.

There are a few counts of this clone. This sequence joins TRBV10-2 and TRBJ2-5; a possible D gene is TRBD2 (5 bases). Germline V gene lookup returns CDR1 WSHSY and CDR2 SAAADI. This CDR3 has 15 amino acids. The V and J ends lost 2 bases and 1 base respectively, with 11 bases between them. The CDR3 coding sequence is TGCGCCAGCAGTGAGATGGGGAGCAGCCAAGAGACCCAGTACTTC. Its translation is CASSEMGSSQETQYF.

The chain employs TRBV5-6 and TRBJ2-2; 7 bases line up with TRBD1. CDR1 and CDR2 from the germline V gene are SGHDT and YYEEEE. J lost 1 base, V lost 7 bases, and 10 bases had no gene match. This CDR3 is built from 16 residues. The CDR3, as DNA: TGTGCCAGCGACACGTGGGGACAGAGGAACACCGGGGAGCTGTTTTTT. Amino acids: CASDTWGQRNTGELFF. The whole variable domain, remainder taken from reference TRBV5-6 and TRBJ2-2, is DAGVTQSPTHLIKTRGQQVTLRCSPKSGHDTVSWYQQALGQGPQFIFQYYEEEERQRGNFPDRFSGHQFPNYSSELNVNALLLGDSALYLCASDTWGQRNTGELFFGEGSRLTVL.

The genes are TRBV29-1 and TRBJ2-1; possibly TRBD1 or TRBD2 for D (5 bases each). Germline V gene lookup returns CDR1 SQVTM and CDR2 ANQGSEA. The CDR3 loop spans 14 amino acids. V lost 4 bases and J lost 5, with 15 bases in between. The CDR3 spells CSVVGFGGHNEQFF. CDR3 nucleotides: TGCAGCGTTGTCGGATTTGGGGGACACAATGAGCAGTTCTTC.

The chain links TRBV2 to TRBJ2-2; weak D call: TRBD1 (5 bases). V gave up 8 bases and J gave up 1 base, with 8 bases separating them. Germline loops: CDR1 SNHLY, CDR2 FYNNEI. CDR3 length: 13 amino acids. The CDR3 DNA reads TGTGCCAGCGGGGCGGAGAACACCGGGGAGCTGTTTTTT. It translates to CASGAENTGELFF.

The chain uses TRBV7-2 and TRBJ2-3; 8 bases are a match to TRBD2. The length of the CDR3 is 11 residues. The V gene's germline CDR1 is SGHTA and CDR2 FQGNSA. The V segment lost 4 bases and the J segment 14 bases; nucleotides outside the gene matches: 5. This CDR3 is CASSSGTRGYF. CDR3 bases: TGTGCCAGCAGCTCGGGGACTAGGGGGTATTTT.

The J gene is TRBJ2-7, the V gene TRBV20-1; D gene unclear. This CDR3 is 11 amino acids long. The ends were cut back, 3 bases at V and 6 bases at J, with 9 bases in the middle. Germline V gives CDR1 DFQATT, CDR2 SNEGSKA (reference sequence). The CDR3 DNA follows: TGCAGTGCTAGGGTGGCCGCCGAGCAGTACTTC. Translation: CSARVAAEQYF.

This clone was observed a single time. The V call is TRBV18, the J call TRBJ2-3; 11 nucleotides line up with TRBD2. Germline CDR1 and CDR2: KGHSH and LQKENI. Trimming at V came to 3 bases and at J to 2 bases, leaving 4 bases not matched to a gene. The CDR3 extends over 16 amino acids. CDR3 in amino acids: CASSPTSGGLTDTQYF. The CDR3 DNA reads as TGTGCCAGCTCACCTACTAGCGGGGGACTCACAGATACGCAGTATTTT.

Turning to this clone: The sample has other DNA sequences that encode this CDR3 too. The chain employs TRBV20-1 and TRBJ2-1; D gene uncertain. This CDR3 comprises 10 residues. Germline V gives CDR1 DFQATT, CDR2 SNEGSKA (reference sequence). Trimming took 0 bases from V and 12 from J, leaving 6 bases between them. Here the CDR3 DNA reads TGCAGTGCTAGAGATCTAGTGCAGTTCTTC. This translates into CSARDLVQFF.

CDR3 DNA: TGTGCCAGCAGCTTAGGATTGTTCGGCTACACCTTC. It encodes CASSLGLFGYTF. J is TRBJ1-2 and V is TRBV7-2; D ambiguous. The CDR3 covers 12 residues. Trimming stripped 1 base from V and 8 bases from J, with 8 bases between. Germline CDR1 and CDR2: SGHTA and FQGNSA.

The chain combines TRBV15 with TRBJ2-1, with D hard to call. Germline CDR1 reads LNHNV; CDR2 reads YYDKDF (reference sequence). This CDR3 comprises 13 residues. V was shortened by 0 bases and J by 9 bases, with 9 bases between the two germline ends. This chain's CDR3 is CATSREIVREQFF. DNA of the CDR3: TGTGCCACCAGCAGAGAGATAGTTCGTGAGCAGTTCTTC.

The chain couples TRBV5-1 to TRBJ2-2; D ambiguous. This CDR3 spans 13 amino acids. CDR1 and CDR2 (germline): SGHRS, YFSETQ. The V end was cut by 4 bases, the J end by 1 base, with 5 bases between. DNA for the CDR3: TGCGCCAGCAGCCCTGAGAACACCGGGGAGCTGTTTTTT. Protein: CASSPENTGELFF.

The rearrangement uses TRBV7-2 and TRBJ1-4; TRBD1 is a possible D gene (6 bases). Germline values: CDR1 SGHTA, CDR2 FQGNSA. The V end was cut by 2 bases, the J end by 8 bases, with 15 bases between. This CDR3 spans 15 amino acids. CDR3 coding DNA: TGTGCCAGCAGCTTACGTCCGGGGGCAGGGGAAAAACTGTTTTTT. It yields the protein CASSLRPGAGEKLFF.